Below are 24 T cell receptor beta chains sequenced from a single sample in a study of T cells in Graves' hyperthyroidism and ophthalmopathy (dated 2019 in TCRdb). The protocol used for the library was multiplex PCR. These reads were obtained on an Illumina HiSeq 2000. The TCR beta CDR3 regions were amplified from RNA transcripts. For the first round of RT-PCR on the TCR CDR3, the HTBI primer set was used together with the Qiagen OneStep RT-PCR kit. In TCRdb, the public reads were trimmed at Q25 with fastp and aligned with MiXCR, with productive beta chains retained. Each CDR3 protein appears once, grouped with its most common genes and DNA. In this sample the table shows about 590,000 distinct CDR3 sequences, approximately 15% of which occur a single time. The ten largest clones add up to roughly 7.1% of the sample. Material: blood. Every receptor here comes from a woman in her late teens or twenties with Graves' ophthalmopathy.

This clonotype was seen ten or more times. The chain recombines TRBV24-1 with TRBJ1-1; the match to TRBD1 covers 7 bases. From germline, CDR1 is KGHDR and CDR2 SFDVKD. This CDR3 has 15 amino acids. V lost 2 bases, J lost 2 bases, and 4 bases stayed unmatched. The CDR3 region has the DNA TGTGCCACCAGTGATTCACGACAGGGAAACACTGAAGCTTTCTTT. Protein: CATSDSRQGNTEAFF.

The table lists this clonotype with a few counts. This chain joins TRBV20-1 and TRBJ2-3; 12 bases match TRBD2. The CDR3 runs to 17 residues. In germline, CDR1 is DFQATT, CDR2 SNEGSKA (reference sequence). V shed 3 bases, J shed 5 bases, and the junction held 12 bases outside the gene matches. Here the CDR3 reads CSARPPLAGGPQDTQYF. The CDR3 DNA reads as TGCAGTGCTAGGCCTCCCCTAGCGGGAGGGCCGCAAGATACGCAGTATTTT.

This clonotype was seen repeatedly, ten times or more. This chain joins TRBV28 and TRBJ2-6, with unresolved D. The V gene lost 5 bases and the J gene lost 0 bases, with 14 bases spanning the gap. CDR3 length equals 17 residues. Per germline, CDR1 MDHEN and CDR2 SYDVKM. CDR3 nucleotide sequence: TGTGCCAGCAGTGGAGCCGGTCCCTTCTCTGGGGCCAACGTCCTGACTTTC. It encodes CASSGAGPFSGANVLTF.

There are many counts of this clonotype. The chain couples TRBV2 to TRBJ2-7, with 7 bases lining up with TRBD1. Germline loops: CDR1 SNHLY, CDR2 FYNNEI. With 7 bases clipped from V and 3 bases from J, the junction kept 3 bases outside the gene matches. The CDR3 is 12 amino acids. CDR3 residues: CASKGGDYEQYF. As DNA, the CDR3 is TGTGCCAGCAAAGGGGGCGACTACGAGCAGTACTTC.

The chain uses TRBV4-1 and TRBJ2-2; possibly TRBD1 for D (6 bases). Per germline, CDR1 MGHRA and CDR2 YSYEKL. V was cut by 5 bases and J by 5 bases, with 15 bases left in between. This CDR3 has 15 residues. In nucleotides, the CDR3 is TGCGCCAGCAGCACCAACCTAGGGGGAACCGGGGAGCTGTTTTTT. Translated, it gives CASSTNLGGTGELFF.

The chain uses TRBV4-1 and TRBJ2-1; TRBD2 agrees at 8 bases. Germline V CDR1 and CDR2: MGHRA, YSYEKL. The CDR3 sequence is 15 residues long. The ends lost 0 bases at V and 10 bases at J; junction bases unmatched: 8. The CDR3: CASSQESLAGYEQFF. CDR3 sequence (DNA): TGCGCCAGCAGCCAAGAGAGCCTAGCGGGTTACGAGCAGTTCTTC.

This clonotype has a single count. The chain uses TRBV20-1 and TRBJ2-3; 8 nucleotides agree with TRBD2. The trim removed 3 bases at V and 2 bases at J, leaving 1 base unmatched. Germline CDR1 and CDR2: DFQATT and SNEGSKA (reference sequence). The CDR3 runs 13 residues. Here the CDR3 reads CSASGRATDTQYF. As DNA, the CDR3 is TGCAGTGCTAGCGGGAGGGCCACAGATACGCAGTATTTT.

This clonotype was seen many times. The CDR3 DNA follows: TGCAGTGCTAAAGGGGGAACCACTGAAGCTTTCTTT. Translating it yields CSAKGGTTEAFF. The chain employs TRBV20-1 and TRBJ1-1, with D possibly being TRBD1 (6 bases). This CDR3 has 12 amino acids. Germline-derived CDR1 and CDR2 are DFQATT and SNEGSKA (reference sequence). Trimming left V 4 bases short and J 4 bases short, with 10 bases between.

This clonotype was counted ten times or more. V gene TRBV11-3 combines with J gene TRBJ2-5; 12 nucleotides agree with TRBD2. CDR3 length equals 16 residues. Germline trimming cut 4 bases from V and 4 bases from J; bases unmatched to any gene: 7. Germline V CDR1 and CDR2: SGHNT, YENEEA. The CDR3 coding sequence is TGTGCCAGCAGCTCCAGACTAGCGGGAGAAGGAGAGACCCAGTACTTC. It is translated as CASSSRLAGEGETQYF.

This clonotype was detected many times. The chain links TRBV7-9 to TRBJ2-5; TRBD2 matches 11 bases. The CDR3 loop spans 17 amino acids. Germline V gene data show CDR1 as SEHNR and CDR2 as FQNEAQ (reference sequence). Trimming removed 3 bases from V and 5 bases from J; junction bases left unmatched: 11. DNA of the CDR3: TGTGCCAGCAGCTTTACTAGCGGGAGCACATGGGATGAGACCCAGTACTTC. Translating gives CASSFTSGSTWDETQYF. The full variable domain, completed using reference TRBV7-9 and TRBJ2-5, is DTGVSQNPRHKITKRGQNVTFRCDPISEHNRLYWYRQTLGQGPEFLTYFQNEAQLEKSRLLSDRFSAERPKGSFSTLEIQRTEQGDSAMYLCASSFTSGSTWDETQYFGPGTRLLVL.

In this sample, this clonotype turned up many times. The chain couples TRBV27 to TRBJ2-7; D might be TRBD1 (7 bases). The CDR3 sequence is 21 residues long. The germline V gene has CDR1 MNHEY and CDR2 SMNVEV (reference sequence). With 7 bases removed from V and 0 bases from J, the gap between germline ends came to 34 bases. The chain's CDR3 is CASTRAPGAPPSGQSSYEQYF. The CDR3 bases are TGTGCCAGCACCCGAGCTCCGGGGGCACCGCCATCGGGACAGAGCTCCTACGAGCAGTACTTC.

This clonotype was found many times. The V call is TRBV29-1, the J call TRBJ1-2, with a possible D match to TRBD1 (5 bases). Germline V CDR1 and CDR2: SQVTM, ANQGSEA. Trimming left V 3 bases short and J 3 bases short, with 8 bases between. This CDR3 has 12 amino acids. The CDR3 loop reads CSVDRVDYGYTF. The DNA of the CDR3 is TGCAGCGTTGACAGGGTGGACTATGGCTACACCTTC.

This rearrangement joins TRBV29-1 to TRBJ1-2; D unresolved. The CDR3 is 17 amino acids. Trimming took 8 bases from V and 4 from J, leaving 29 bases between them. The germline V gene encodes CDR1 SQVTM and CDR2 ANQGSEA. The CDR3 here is CSTLEGRSVMGGYGYTF. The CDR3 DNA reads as TGCAGCACTCTCGAGGGCAGATCCGTAATGGGAGGCTATGGCTACACCTTC. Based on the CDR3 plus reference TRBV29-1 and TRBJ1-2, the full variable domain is SAVISQKPSRDICQRGTSLTIQCQVDSQVTMMFWYRQQPGQSLTLIATANQGSEATYESGFVIDKFPISRPNLTFSTLTVSNMSPEDSSIYLCSTLEGRSVMGGYGYTFGSGTRLTVV.

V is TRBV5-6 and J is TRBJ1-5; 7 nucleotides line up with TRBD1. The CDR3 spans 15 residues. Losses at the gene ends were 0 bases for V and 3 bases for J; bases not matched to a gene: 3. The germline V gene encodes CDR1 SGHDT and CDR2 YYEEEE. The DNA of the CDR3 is TGTGCCAGCAGCTTGGGTGGGACAGTCAATCAGCCCCAGCATTTT. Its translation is CASSLGGTVNQPQHF.

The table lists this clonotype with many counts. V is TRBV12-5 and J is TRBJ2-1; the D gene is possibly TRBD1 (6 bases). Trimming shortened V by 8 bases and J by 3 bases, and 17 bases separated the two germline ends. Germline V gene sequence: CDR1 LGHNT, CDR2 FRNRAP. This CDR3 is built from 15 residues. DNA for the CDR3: TGTGCTAGTACTCTTGGGGGCCGGAACTACAATGAGCAGTTCTTC. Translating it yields CASTLGGRNYNEQFF. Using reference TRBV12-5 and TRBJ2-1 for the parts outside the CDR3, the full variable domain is DARVTQTPRHKVTEMGQEVTMRCQPILGHNTVFWYRQTMMQGLELLAYFRNRAPLDDSGMPKDRFSAEMPDATLATLKIQPSEPRDSAVYFCASTLGGRNYNEQFFGPGTRLTVL.

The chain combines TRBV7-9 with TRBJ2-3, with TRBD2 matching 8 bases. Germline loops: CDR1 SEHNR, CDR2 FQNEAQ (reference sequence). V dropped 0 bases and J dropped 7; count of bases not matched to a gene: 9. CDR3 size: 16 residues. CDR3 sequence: CASSLARAGEMNTQYF. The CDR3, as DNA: TGTGCCAGCAGCTTAGCTCGAGCGGGAGAAATGAATACGCAGTATTTT.

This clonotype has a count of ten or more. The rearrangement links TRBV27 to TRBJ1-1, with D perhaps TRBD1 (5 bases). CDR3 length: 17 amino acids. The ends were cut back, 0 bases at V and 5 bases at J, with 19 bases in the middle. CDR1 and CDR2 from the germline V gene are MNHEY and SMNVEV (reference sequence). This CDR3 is CASSLSIIRGKGTEAFF. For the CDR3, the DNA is TGTGCCAGCAGTTTATCGATAATTCGGGGGAAGGGGACTGAAGCTTTCTTT.

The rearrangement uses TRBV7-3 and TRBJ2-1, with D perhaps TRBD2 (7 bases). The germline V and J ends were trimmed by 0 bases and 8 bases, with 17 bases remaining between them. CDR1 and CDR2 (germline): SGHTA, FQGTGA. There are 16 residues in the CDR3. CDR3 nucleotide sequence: TGTGCCAGCAGCTTAACTCCAGCGGTAGGGGGGGATGAGCAGTTCTTC. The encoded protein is CASSLTPAVGGDEQFF.

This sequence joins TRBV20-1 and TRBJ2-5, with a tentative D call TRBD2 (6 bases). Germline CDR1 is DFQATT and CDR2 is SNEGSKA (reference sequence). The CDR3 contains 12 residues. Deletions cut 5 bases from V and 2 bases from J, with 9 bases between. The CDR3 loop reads CSARGTQETQYF. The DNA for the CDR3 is TGCAGTGCTCGCGGGACGCAAGAGACCCAGTACTTC.

CDR3 sequence reads: CASSAGQSNYGYTF. The CDR3 DNA sequence: TGTGCCAGCAGTGCCGGACAGTCTAACTATGGCTACACCTTC. The rearrangement links TRBV6-1 to TRBJ1-2, with D tentatively TRBD1 (6 bases). Trimming removed 4 bases from V and 0 bases from J, with 9 bases in between. CDR1 is MNHNS, CDR2 SASEGT, per germline. The CDR3 is 14 amino acids.

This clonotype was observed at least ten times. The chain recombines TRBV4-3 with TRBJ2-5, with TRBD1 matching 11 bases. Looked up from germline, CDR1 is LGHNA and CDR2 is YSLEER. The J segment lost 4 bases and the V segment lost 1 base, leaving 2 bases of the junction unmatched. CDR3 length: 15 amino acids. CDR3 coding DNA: TGCGCCAGCAGCCAAGCCGGGACAGGGGGAGAGACCCAGTACTTC. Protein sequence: CASSQAGTGGETQYF.

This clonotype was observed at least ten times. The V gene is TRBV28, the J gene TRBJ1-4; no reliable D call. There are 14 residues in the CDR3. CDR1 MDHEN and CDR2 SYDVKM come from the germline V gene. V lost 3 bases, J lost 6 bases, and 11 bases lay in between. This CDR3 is CASSFGLGHEKLFF. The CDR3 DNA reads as TGTGCCAGCAGTTTCGGCCTCGGGCATGAAAAACTGTTTTTT.

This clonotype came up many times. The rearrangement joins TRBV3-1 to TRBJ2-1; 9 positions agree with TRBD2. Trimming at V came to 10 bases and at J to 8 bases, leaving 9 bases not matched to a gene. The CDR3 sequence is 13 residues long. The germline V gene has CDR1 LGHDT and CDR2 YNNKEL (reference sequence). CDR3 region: CATGSREGDEQFF. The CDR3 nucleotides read TGTGCCACAGGATCGCGGGAGGGCGATGAGCAGTTCTTC.

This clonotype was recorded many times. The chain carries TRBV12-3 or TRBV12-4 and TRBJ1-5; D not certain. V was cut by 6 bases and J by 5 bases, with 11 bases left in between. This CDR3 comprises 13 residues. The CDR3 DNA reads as TGTGCCAGCAGACCCGCGGACGATCAGCCCCAGCATTTT. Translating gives CASRPADDQPQHF.